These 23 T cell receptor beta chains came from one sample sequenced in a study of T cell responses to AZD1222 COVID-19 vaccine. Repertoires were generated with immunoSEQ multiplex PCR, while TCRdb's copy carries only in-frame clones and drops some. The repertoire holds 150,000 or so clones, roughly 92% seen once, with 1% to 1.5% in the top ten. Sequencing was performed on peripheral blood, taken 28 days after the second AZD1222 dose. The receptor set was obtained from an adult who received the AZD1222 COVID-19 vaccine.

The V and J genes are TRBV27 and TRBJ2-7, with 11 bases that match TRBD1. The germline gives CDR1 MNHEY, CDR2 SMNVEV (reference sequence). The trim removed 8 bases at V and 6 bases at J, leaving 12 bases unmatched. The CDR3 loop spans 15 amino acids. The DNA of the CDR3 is TGTGCCAGCGGGGACAGGGGGTTTTTGGTGGGCGAGCAGTACTTC. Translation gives CASGDRGFLVGEQYF.

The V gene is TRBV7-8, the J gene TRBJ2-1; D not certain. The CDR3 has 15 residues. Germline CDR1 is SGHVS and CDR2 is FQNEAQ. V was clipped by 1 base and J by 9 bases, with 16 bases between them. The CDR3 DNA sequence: TGTGCCAGCAGCTTAGATCCCCCCGGAGCAATTGAGCAGTTCTTC. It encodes CASSLDPPGAIEQFF.

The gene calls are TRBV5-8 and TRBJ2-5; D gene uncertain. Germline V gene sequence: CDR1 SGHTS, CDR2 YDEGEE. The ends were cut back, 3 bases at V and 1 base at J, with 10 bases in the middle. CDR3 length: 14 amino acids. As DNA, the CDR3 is TGTGCCAGCAGCTCAAGGACCTTCCAAGAGACCCAGTACTTC. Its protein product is CASSSRTFQETQYF.

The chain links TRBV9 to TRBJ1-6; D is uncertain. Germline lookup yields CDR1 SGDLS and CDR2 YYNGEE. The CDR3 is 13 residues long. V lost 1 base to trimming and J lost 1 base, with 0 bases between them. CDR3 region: CASSVSYNSPLHF. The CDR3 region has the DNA TGTGCCAGCAGCGTATCCTATAATTCACCCCTCCACTTT.

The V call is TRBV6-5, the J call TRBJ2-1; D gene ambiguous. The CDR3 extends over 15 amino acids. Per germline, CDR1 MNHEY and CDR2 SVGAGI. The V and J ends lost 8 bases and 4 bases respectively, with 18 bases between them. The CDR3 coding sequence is TGTGCCAGCTCGAAGGCCTCCCTGGGGTACAATGAGCAGTTCTTC. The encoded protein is CASSKASLGYNEQFF.

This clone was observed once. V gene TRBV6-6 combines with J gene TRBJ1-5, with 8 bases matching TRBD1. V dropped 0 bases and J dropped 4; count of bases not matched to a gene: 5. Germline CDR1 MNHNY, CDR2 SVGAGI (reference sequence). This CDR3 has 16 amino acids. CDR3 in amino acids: CASSYSGGTGNQPQHF. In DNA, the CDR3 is TGTGCCAGCAGTTACTCGGGCGGGACAGGTAATCAGCCCCAGCATTTT.

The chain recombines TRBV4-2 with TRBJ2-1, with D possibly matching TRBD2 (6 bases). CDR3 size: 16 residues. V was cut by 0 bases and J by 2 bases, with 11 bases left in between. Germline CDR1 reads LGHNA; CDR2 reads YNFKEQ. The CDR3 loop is CASSQDWLAPYNEQFF. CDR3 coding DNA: TGTGCCAGCAGCCAAGATTGGCTAGCGCCCTACAATGAGCAGTTCTTC.

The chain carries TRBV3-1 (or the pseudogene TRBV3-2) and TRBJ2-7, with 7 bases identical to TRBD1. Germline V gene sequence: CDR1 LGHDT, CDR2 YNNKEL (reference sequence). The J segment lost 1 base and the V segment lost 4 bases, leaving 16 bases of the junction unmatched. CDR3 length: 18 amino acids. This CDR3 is CASSPRSGGQHFSYEQYF. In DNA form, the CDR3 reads TGTGCCAGCAGCCCGCGCTCAGGGGGACAGCACTTTTCCTACGAGCAGTACTTC.

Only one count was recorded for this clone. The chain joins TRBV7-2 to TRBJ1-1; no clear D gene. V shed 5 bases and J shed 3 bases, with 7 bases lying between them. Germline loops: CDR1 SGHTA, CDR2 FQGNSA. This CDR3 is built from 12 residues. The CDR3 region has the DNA TGTGCCAGCAGCCGATCTTACACTGAAGCTTTCTTT. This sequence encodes CASSRSYTEAFF.

CDR3 sequence reads: CASSLVTSSSGEQFF. The CDR3 DNA reads TGTGCCAGCAGCTTAGTGACTAGCAGTAGTGGTGAGCAGTTCTTC. The rearrangement joins TRBV11-2 to TRBJ2-1, with 7 bases that match TRBD2. The CDR3 consists of 15 residues. Trimming took 1 base from V and 9 from J; bases not matched to a gene: 9. Germline V gene sequence: CDR1 SGHAT, CDR2 FQNNGV.

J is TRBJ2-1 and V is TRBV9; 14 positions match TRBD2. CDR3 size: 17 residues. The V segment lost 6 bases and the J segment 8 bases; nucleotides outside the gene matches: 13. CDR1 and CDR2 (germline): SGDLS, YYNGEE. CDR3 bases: TGTGCCAGCACCGGGACTAGCGGGGGTGTCGCATTGGATGAGCAGTTCTTC. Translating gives CASTGTSGGVALDEQFF.

The DNA of the CDR3 is TGTGCCAGCAGGAGGGGACTAGCGGGGGGCACAGATACGCAGTATTTT. It translates to CASRRGLAGGTDTQYF. The genes are TRBV2 and TRBJ2-3; 14 nucleotides line up with TRBD2. Unmatched junction bases numbered 3, after V lost 6 bases and J lost 1 base. Per germline, CDR1 SNHLY and CDR2 FYNNEI. This CDR3 spans 16 amino acids.

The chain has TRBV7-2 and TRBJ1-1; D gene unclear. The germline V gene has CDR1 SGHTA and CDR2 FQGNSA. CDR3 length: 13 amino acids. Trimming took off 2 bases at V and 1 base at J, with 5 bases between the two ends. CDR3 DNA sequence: TGTGCCAGCAGCTTATCGGGGAACACTGAAGCTTTCTTT. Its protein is CASSLSGNTEAFF.

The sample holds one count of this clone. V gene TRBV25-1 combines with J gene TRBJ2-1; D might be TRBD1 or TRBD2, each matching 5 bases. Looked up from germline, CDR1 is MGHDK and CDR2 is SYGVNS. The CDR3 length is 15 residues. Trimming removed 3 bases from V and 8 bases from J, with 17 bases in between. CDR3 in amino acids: CASSEGPPRGHEQFF. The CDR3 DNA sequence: TGTGCCAGCAGTGAGGGACCCCCGCGCGGGCATGAGCAGTTCTTC. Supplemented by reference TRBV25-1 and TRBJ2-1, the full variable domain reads EADIYQTPRYLVIGTGKKITLECSQTMGHDKMYWYQQDPGMELHLIHYSYGVNSTEKGDLSSESTVSRIRTEHFPLTLESARPSHTSQYLCASSEGPPRGHEQFFGPGTRLTVL.

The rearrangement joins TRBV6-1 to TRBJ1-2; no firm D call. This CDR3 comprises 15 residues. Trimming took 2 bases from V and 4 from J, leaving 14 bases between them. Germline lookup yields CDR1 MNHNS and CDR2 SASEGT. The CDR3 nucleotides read TGTGCCAGCAGTGAAACGCAGTTCAGCATCTATGGCTACACCTTC. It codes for CASSETQFSIYGYTF.

CDR3 protein: CASSLPSRGHEKLFF. CDR3 nucleotide sequence: TGTGCCAGCAGCCTTCCGTCCCGAGGGCATGAAAAACTGTTTTTT. The V call is TRBV28, the J call TRBJ1-4; no clear D. Per germline, CDR1 MDHEN and CDR2 SYDVKM. The V gene lost 6 bases and the J gene lost 6 bases, with 17 bases spanning the gap. CDR3 length: 15 amino acids.

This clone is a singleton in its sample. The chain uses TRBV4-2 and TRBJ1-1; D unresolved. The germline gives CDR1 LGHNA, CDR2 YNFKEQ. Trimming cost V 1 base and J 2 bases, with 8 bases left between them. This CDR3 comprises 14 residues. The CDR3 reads CASSQGVFNTEAFF. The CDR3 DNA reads TGTGCCAGCAGCCAAGGGGTCTTTAACACTGAAGCTTTCTTT.

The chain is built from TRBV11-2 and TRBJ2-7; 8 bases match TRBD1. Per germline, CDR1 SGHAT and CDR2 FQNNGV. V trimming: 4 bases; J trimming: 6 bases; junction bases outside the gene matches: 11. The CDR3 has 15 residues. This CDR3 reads CASSSDRGELGEQYF. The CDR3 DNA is TGTGCCAGCAGCTCCGACAGGGGAGAATTGGGCGAGCAGTACTTC.

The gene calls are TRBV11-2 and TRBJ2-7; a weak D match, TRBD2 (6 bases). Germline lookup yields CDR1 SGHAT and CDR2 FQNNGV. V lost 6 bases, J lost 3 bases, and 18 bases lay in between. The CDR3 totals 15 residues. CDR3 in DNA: TGTGCCAGCAGTTCCCCAGCGCGGGGATACTACGAGCAGTACTTC. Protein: CASSSPARGYYEQYF. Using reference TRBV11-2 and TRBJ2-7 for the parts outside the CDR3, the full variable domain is EAGVAQSPRYKIIEKRQSVAFWCNPISGHATLYWYQQILGQGPKLLIQFQNNGVVDDSQLPKDRFSAERLKGVDSTLKIQPAKLEDSAVYLCASSSPARGYYEQYFGPGTRLTVT.

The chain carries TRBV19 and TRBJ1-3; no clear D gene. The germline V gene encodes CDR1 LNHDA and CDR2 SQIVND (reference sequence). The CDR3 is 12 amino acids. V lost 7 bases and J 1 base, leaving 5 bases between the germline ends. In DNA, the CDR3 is TGTGCCAGTACGGTATCTGGAAACACCATATATTTT. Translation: CASTVSGNTIYF.

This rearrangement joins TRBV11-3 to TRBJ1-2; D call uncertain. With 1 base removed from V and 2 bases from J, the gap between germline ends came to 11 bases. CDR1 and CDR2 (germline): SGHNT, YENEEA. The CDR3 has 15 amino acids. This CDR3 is CASSLGVGSNYGYTF. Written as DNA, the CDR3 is TGTGCCAGCAGCTTAGGCGTTGGCAGCAACTATGGCTACACCTTC.

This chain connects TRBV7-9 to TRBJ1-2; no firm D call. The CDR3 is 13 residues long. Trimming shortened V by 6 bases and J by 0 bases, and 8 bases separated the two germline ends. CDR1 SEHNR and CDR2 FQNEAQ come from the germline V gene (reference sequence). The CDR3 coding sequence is TGTGCCAGCAGTATAGATACTAACTATGGCTACACCTTC. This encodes CASSIDTNYGYTF.

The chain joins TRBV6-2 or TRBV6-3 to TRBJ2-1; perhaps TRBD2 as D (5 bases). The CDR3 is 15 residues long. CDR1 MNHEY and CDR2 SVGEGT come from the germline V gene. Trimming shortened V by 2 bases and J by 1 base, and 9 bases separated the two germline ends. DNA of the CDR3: TGTGCCAGCAGTTACGTAGCGAGATCCTACAATGAGCAGTTCTTC. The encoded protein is CASSYVARSYNEQFF.